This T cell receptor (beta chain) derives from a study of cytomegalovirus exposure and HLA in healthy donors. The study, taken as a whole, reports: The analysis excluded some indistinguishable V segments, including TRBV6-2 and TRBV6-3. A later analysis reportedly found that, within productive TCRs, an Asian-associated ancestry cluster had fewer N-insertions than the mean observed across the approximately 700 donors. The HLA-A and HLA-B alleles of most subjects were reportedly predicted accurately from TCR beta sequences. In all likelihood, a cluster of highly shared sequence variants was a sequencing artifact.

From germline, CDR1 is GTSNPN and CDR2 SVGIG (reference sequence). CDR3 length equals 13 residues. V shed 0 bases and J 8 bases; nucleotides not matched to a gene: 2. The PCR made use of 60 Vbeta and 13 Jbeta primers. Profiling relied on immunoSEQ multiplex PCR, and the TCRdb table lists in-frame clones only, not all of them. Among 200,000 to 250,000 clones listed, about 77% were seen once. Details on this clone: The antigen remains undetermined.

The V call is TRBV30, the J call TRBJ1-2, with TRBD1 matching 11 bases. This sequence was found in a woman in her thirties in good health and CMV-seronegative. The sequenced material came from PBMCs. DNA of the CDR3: TGTGCCTGGAGTGTTGGGACAGGGGGAGGCTACACCTTC. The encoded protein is CAWSVGTGGGYTF.